The 3 T cell receptor beta chains given below trace back to one sample, sequenced in a study of naive and memory T cell subsets listed by TCRdb under 2017. Receptors were amplified or captured by UMI-ligation and nested PCR. Data came from an Illumina MiSeq. To cover both TRBC1 and TRBC2, the beta constant-region primer consisted of an equimolar mix of two oligonucleotides. Starting from the raw public reads, TCRdb applied fastp trimming at Q25, assembled clones with MiXCR and retained in-frame beta chains. When rows share a CDR3 protein, they turn into one entry using the most common DNA and genes. This sample lists about 150,000 distinct CDR3 sequences; over 15% were detected once. The ten largest clones take up more than 0.13% of the sample. The specimen sequenced was naive CD4+ T cells from blood. The cell subset or site label, as the study defines it: naive T cells, CD45RA high CD27+. The receptors originated from a human donor in good health.

The J gene is TRBJ1-5, the V gene TRBV5-4; possible D gene TRBD1, 5 bases. CDR1 and CDR2 (germline): SGHNT, YYREEE (reference sequence). Trimming took off 4 bases at V and 6 bases at J, with 8 bases between the two ends. The CDR3 is made up of 12 amino acids. The CDR3 is CASSTDSQPQHF. The CDR3 bases are TGTGCCAGCAGCACCGACAGTCAGCCCCAGCATTTT.

The chain uses TRBV6-5 and TRBJ1-4; a possible D gene is TRBD1 (6 bases). CDR1 MNHEY and CDR2 SVGAGI come from the germline V gene. Trimming cost V 4 bases and J 8 bases, with 20 bases left between them. The CDR3 covers 16 residues. The CDR3 here is CASSSTPGGRGEKLFF. DNA of the CDR3: TGTGCCAGCAGTTCTACCCCGGGGGGCCGTGGGGAAAAACTGTTTTTT.

This clonotype turned up a few times. The V and J genes are TRBV29-1 and TRBJ1-5, with a weak D call TRBD1 (6 bases). Trimming took 3 bases from V and 2 from J, leaving 8 bases between them. The CDR3 is 13 amino acids. CDR1 and CDR2 from the germline V gene are SQVTM and ANQGSEA. CDR3 sequence reads: CSVDEGGNQPQHF. The CDR3 DNA sequence: TGCAGCGTTGATGAGGGGGGCAATCAGCCCCAGCATTTT.